This T cell receptor (beta chain) came from a study of shared clonotypes between healthy human individuals. The data were produced by immunoSEQ multiplex PCR, yet TCRdb's version contains in-frame clones alone and is incomplete. The data hold some 380,000 clones, with approximately 97% observed a single time. Input material: memory CD8+ T cells sorted from blood. Subset given: CD45RO+ cells pooled with CCR7-negative TemRA cells. The sequence came from a man between 25 and 39 years old in good health.

The CDR3 here is CASSLVSSGSNEQFF. CDR3 DNA: TGTGCCAGCAGCTTGGTCTCTAGCGGGAGTAATGAGCAGTTCTTC. The V and J genes are TRBV5-4 and TRBJ2-1, with TRBD2 matching 10 bases. V gave up 0 bases and J gave up 7 bases; unmatched junction bases: 4. Germline V lookup: CDR1 SGHNT, CDR2 YYREEE (reference sequence). The length of the CDR3 is 15 residues.